This T cell receptor beta chain emerged from a study of T cells in women clearing cervical HPV infection. Measured with immunoSEQ multiplex PCR; TCRdb has only the in-frame clones, and not every one. The sample is made up of about 36,000 clones, and the top ten hold 3.5% to 4% of it. In the case of this clone: Its antigen is not identified.

The study, taken as a whole, reports: CIN3+ cases had significantly higher TCR repertoire richness than controls, but evenness did not differ.

The sequencing sample was made of blood buffy coat. The sequence was obtained from a woman between 18 and 70 years old with a cervical HPV16 infection that either progressed to CIN3+ or cleared (not recorded which).

The CDR3 region is CSAKGGAGNTIYF. CDR3 bases read: TGCAGTGCGAAGGGGGGGGCGGGAAACACC. The chain is built from TRBV20-1 and TRBJ1-3; a possible D gene is TRBD1 (6 bases). Read coverage stops 3 residues before the CDR3 terminus; the germline J gene supplies the remainder. The V gene's germline CDR1 is DFQATT and CDR2 SNEGSKA (reference sequence). Trimming took 6 bases from V and 4 from J, leaving 13 bases between them. The CDR3 is 13 amino acids.